A single sample gave rise to the 15 T cell receptor beta chains below, sequenced in a study of early T cells in non-severe SARS-CoV-2 infection. TCRdb called the 5' RACE reads again in MiXCR, with one record for every CDR3 protein. This sample has tens of thousands of distinct CDR3 sequences, with roughly 10% found just once. The source material was whole blood. The receptors were sampled from an adult who was a healthcare worker with PCR-confirmed SARS-CoV-2 infection or an uninfected control (not recorded which).

A few counts support this clonotype. The CDR3 DNA sequence: TGTGCCAGCAGTGACCATTTTCCCCCCGGGGAGCTGTTTTTT. Translation gives CASSDHFPPGELFF. The chain has TRBV6-4 and TRBJ2-2; D is unresolved. The CDR3 is 14 amino acids. V was trimmed by 2 bases and J by 6 bases, leaving 10 bases between them. Germline V gives CDR1 MRHNA, CDR2 SNTAGT.

This clonotype has ten or more counts. V and J are TRBV7-2 and TRBJ2-2, with 7 bases matching TRBD2. Looked up from germline, CDR1 is SGHTA and CDR2 is FQGNSA. The CDR3 is made up of 13 amino acids. Germline trimming cut 5 bases from V and 6 bases from J; bases unmatched to any gene: 3. The CDR3 is CASSPTSSGELFF. CDR3 coding DNA: TGTGCCAGCAGCCCGACTAGCTCCGGGGAGCTGTTTTTT.

This clonotype came up many times. This chain connects TRBV29-1 to TRBJ1-4; D possibly corresponds to TRBD1 (5 bases). Germline V gene data show CDR1 as SQVTM and CDR2 as ANQGSEA. Trimming pared 1 base from V and 7 bases from J, leaving 10 bases between. This CDR3 has 13 amino acids. The CDR3 reads CSVEVGGTEKLFF. The DNA of the CDR3 is TGCAGCGTTGAAGTTGGAGGGACTGAAAAACTGTTTTTT.

This clonotype came up a few times. V is TRBV7-2 and J is TRBJ2-3, with TRBD1 identical over 7 bases. CDR1 is SGHTA, CDR2 FQGNSA, per germline. Trimming at V came to 5 bases and at J to 5 bases, leaving 10 bases not matched to a gene. The CDR3 is 15 amino acids. CDR3 in DNA: TGTGCCAGCAGCCCCCAGGACAGGAAGGGAGATACGCAGTATTTT. Protein product: CASSPQDRKGDTQYF.

The J gene is TRBJ2-7, the V gene TRBV29-1; 10 positions match TRBD1. V dropped 5 bases and J dropped 4; count of bases not matched to a gene: 2. The CDR3 loop spans 12 amino acids. Per the germline V gene, CDR1 is SQVTM and CDR2 is ANQGSEA. CDR3 region: CSVRGQGYEQYF. The CDR3 region has the DNA TGCAGCGTTAGGGGACAGGGGTACGAGCAGTACTTC.

The sample holds a few counts of this clonotype. The V gene is TRBV20-1, the J gene TRBJ2-7; no clear D gene. Trimming stripped 4 bases from V and 0 bases from J, with 10 bases between. The CDR3 is 13 residues long. Germline V gene lookup returns CDR1 DFQATT and CDR2 SNEGSKA (reference sequence). CDR3 coding DNA: TGCAGTGCTAAGTGGGGTTACTCCTACGAGCAGTACTTC. It yields the protein CSAKWGYSYEQYF.

V usage is TRBV6-2 or TRBV6-3 and J usage is TRBJ2-1, with D possibly matching TRBD1 (6 bases). The CDR3 covers 15 residues. V shed 5 bases and J shed 9 bases, with 20 bases lying between them. Germline V gives CDR1 MNHEY, CDR2 SVGEGT. The CDR3 DNA reads as TGTGCCAGCAGTCGGAACAACAGGGTTTCGGGTGAGCAGTTCTTC. Translation: CASSRNNRVSGEQFF.

This clonotype was detected many times. V and J are TRBV7-9 and TRBJ1-6; 7 bases fit TRBD1. The CDR3 extends over 17 amino acids. Trimming at V came to 1 base and at J to 5 bases, leaving 8 bases not matched to a gene. Per the germline V gene, CDR1 is SEHNR and CDR2 is FQNEAQ (reference sequence). Here the CDR3 DNA reads TGTGCCAGCAGCTTAGGAGAGGACAGGACTCATAATTCACCCCTCCACTTT. Translation: CASSLGEDRTHNSPLHF.

This clonotype was counted ten times or more. This chain connects TRBV5-1 to TRBJ2-7; 10 nucleotides align to TRBD2. Losses at the gene ends were 0 bases for V and 5 bases for J; bases not matched to a gene: 2. CDR1 and CDR2 from the germline V gene are SGHRS and YFSETQ. This CDR3 has 14 amino acids. The DNA of the CDR3 is TGCGCCAGCAGCTTGGTTCTAGCGGGGGACGAGCAGTACTTC. Residues: CASSLVLAGDEQYF.

This clonotype came up many times. The chain joins TRBV6-1 to TRBJ1-2; TRBD1 might be the D (5 bases). Per the germline V gene, CDR1 is MNHNS and CDR2 is SASEGT. The ends were cut back, 1 base at V and 4 bases at J, with 13 bases in the middle. The length of the CDR3 is 15 residues. The CDR3, as DNA: TGTGCCAGCAGTGAAGTAGTGGGGGTGGCCTATGGCTACACCTTC. Its translation is CASSEVVGVAYGYTF.

The chain combines TRBV2 with TRBJ1-6; D gene unclear. V dropped 4 bases and J dropped 5 bases, with 9 bases sitting between them. Germline loops: CDR1 SNHLY, CDR2 FYNNEI. CDR3 length equals 14 residues. The chain's CDR3 is CASSGSSNNSPLHF. The CDR3 region has the DNA TGTGCCAGCAGTGGATCCAGCAATAATTCACCCCTCCACTTT.

The CDR3 region has the DNA TGTGCCAGCAGTCATCGGGAAGGCTCCTACAATGAGCAGTTCTTC. As protein: CASSHREGSYNEQFF. This chain connects TRBV2 to TRBJ2-1; a possible D gene is TRBD2 (5 bases). The CDR3 totals 15 residues. Germline CDR1 and CDR2: SNHLY and FYNNEI. V lost 5 bases to trimming and J lost 0 bases, with 11 bases between them.

The table lists this clonotype with many counts. The gene calls are TRBV14 and TRBJ2-3, with a tentative D call TRBD2 (5 bases). The CDR3 length is 17 residues. Trimming pared 6 bases from V and 3 bases from J, leaving 22 bases between. Germline values: CDR1 SGHDN, CDR2 FVKESK. The CDR3 nucleotides read TGTGCCAGCAGATCTCCCGGAGGATGGGTTTGGACAGATACGCAGTATTTT. This encodes CASRSPGGWVWTDTQYF.

This chain uses TRBV4-3 with TRBJ2-7; 10 nucleotides match TRBD2. The CDR3 contains 15 residues. V shed 3 bases and J 3 bases; nucleotides not matched to a gene: 5. Germline CDR1 reads LGHNA; CDR2 reads YSLEER. The CDR3 loop reads CASSQSIAGGYEQYF. CDR3 nucleotides: TGCGCCAGCAGCCAGTCTATAGCGGGAGGCTACGAGCAGTACTTC.

This clonotype was counted ten times or more. The V and J genes are TRBV6-5 and TRBJ2-3; 7 positions agree with TRBD1. Trimming removed 6 bases from V and 3 bases from J; junction bases left unmatched: 9. Germline values: CDR1 MNHEY, CDR2 SVGAGI. The CDR3 consists of 15 residues. This chain's CDR3 is CASRDTGVGTDTQYF. For the CDR3, the DNA is TGTGCCAGCAGGGATACAGGGGTTGGGACAGATACGCAGTATTTT.